A selection of T cell receptor beta chains follows, all from one sample in a study of blood T cell repertoires in COVID-19. The protocol was immunoSEQ multiplex PCR, while the TCRdb copy is restricted to in-frame clones and leaves out a portion. This table holds 130,000 or so clones, around 84% found once. Sequenced sample: peripheral blood. All receptors derive from a man under 40 with COVID-19, enrolled during active disease. Both conserved end residues are trimmed from each CDR3. D genes are given only for firm matches.

TRBD2,TRBV6-4,ASSGTSGSDEQF
.,TRBV10-3,AISARGANTGELF
TRBD2,TRBV10-3,AIRRLAGEGDTQY
.,TRBV18,ASSRGPLGAEQY
TRBD1,TRBV29-1,SVVPGTGMHEQF
TRBD1,TRBV3-1/TRBV3-2,ASSRFSGQGLNYGYT
.,TRBV5-4,ASSLAEQGGETQY
TRBD2,TRBV7-6,ASTPSPTSGITTDTQY
TRBD1,TRBV4-1,ASSQRGGQGAPVSYEQY
.,TRBV7-3,ASSLTSGEQF
.,TRBV4-1,ASSQGSFSYEQY
TRBD2,TRBV5-1,ASSTGTSVDTGELF
.,TRBV4-1,ASSQEPPRADYNSPLH
TRBD1,TRBV6-4,ASFGQGSWSNQPQH
TRBD1,TRBV24-1,ATSDINVGTDNEQF
.,TRBV21-1,ASSNKSDNEQF
TRBD2,TRBV13,ASSLLSGREETQY
.,TRBV28,ASSRDNNSPLH
TRBD2,TRBV7-2,ASSPGGTSGRYEQF
TRBD1,TRBV5-5,ASIRTGGRTEAF
.,TRBV28,ATYTDTQY
TRBD1,TRBV10-3,AISEGTGYGYT
TRBD2,TRBV19,ASSTLLNRQTRSSGHFYEQY
.,TRBV19,ASSITGRQPQH
.,TRBV10-3,AISASEGLRNIQY
.,TRBV29-1,SVVGRGREAF
TRBD1,TRBV7-9,ASSPRYRDRLYNEQF
TRBD1,TRBV5-1,ASSRLTPRTGGTGELF
.,TRBV30,AWSPGGETQY
TRBD2,TRBV24-1,ATSGGGGGSDTQY
.,TRBV10-3,ATAESATNEKLF
TRBD1,TRBV5-1,ASSAGTGVQSYNEQF
TRBD1,TRBV7-2,ASSATTGNRGSPLH
.,TRBV27,ASTRWGQETQY
TRBD2,TRBV28,ASSAGTSADTQY
TRBD2,TRBV27,ASSLASGIPDTQY
.,TRBV4-1,ASSQEGPPGYNEQF
TRBD2,TRBV18,ASSPSLAGADTQY
TRBD2,TRBV2,ASSDSGLAGEELF
.,TRBV21-1,ASSKWSGAQPQH